Listed below are T cell receptor beta chains from one sample, sequenced in a study of vaccination effects on CD4 cells after COVID-19. Profiling relied on immunoSEQ multiplex PCR, and the TCRdb table lists in-frame clones only, not all of them. The table shows approximately 23,000 clones, with more than 60% occurring only once. No antigen has been assigned to these receptors. The sample consisted of CD4+ T cells from PBMCs cultured with SARS-CoV-2 spike peptides, taken after COVID-19 vaccination. The receptors come from a human donor who received a COVID-19 vaccine. Both conserved end residues are part of each CDR3. D genes are given only for firm matches.

TRBV5-1	.	TRBJ1-1	CASSSTTPTEAFF	TGCGCCAGCAGCTCAACTACGCCCACTGAAGCTTTCTTT
TRBV7-9	TRBD2	TRBJ2-7	CASSLALASGSGSPYEQYF	TGTGCCAGCAGCTTAGCGTTGGCTAGCGGGAGTGGTTCCCCCTACGAGCAGTACTTC
TRBV5-8	.	TRBJ2-3	CASSMDPGQNTDTQYF	TGTGCCAGCAGCATGGACCCGGGACAAAATACAGATACGCAGTATTTT
TRBV30	.	TRBJ1-6	CASPTGSSYNSPLHF	TGTGCCTCCCCGACGGGGAGCTCCTATAATTCACCCCTCCACTTT
TRBV11-2	.	TRBJ1-1	CASSTTTLGTEAFF	TGTGCCAGCAGCACTACGACCCTGGGGACTGAAGCTTTCTTT
TRBV5-1	TRBD2	TRBJ2-5	CASSLIAGEETQYF	TGCGCCAGCAGCTTAATAGCGGGAGAGGAGACCCAGTACTTC
TRBV5-1	TRBD2	TRBJ2-2	CASSGGSGRASGELFF	TGCGCCAGCAGCGGCGGGAGCGGGAGGGCCTCCGGGGAGCTGTTTTTT
TRBV7-2	.	TRBJ2-2	CASSSGTVNNLGELFF	TGTGCCAGCAGCTCCGGGACTGTTAATAATCTGGGGGAGCTGTTTTTT
TRBV5-4	TRBD1	TRBJ1-2	CASSSLGFTGEDGYTF	TGTGCCAGCAGCTCCCTGGGTTTTACAGGGGAGGATGGCTACACCTTC
TRBV30	.	TRBJ1-1	CAWDKNTEAFF	TGTGCCTGGGACAAGAACACTGAAGCTTTCTTT